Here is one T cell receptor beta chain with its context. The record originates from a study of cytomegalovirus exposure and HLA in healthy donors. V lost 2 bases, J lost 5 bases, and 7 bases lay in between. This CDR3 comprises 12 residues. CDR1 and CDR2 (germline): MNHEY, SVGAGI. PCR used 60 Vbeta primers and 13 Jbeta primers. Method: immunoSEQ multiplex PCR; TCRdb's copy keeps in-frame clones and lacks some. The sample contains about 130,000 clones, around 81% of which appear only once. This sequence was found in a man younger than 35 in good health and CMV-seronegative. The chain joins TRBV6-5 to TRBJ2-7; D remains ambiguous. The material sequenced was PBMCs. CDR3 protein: CASSYGNHEQYF. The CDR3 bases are TGTGCCAGCAGTTACGGCAATCACGAGCAGTACTTC.